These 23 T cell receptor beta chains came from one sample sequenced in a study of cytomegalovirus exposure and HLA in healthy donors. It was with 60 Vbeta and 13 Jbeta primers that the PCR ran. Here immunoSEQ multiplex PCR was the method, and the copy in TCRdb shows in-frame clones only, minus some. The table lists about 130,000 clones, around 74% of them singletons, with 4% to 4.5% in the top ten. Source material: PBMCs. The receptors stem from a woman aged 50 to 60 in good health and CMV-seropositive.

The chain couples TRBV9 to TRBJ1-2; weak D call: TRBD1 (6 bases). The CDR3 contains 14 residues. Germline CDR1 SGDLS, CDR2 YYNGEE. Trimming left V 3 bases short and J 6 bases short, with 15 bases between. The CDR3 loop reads CASSARDIFNGYTF. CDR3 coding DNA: TGTGCCAGCAGCGCTCGGGACATCTTCAATGGCTACACCTTC.

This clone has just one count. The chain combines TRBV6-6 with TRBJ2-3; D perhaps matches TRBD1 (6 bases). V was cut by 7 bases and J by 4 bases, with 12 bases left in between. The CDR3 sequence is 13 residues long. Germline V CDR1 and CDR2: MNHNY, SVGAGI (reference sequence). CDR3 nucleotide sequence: TGTGCCAGCAACCCGCCAGGGGCAGATACGCAGTATTTT. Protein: CASNPPGADTQYF.

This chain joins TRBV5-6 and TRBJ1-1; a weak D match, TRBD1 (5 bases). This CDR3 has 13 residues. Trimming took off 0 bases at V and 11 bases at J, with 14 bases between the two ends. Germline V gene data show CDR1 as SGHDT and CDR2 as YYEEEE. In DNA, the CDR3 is TGTGCCAGCAGCTTGGTAGGGGCGGTAGGGGCTTTCTTT. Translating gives CASSLVGAVGAFF. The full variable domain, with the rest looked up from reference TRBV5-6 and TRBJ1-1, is DAGVTQSPTHLIKTRGQQVTLRCSPKSGHDTVSWYQQALGQGPQFIFQYYEEEERQRGNFPDRFSGHQFPNYSSELNVNALLLGDSALYLCASSLVGAVGAFFGQGTRLTVV.

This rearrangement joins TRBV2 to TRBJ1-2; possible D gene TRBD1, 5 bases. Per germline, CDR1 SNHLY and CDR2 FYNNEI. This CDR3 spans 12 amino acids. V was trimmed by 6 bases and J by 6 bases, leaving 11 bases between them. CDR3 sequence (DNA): TGTGCCAGCAGGGCAGGGTCCCATGGCTACACCTTC. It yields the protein CASRAGSHGYTF.

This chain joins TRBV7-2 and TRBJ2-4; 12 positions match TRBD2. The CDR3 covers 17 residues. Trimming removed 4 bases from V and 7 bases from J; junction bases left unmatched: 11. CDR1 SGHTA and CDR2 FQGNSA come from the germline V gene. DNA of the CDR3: TGTGCCAGCAGCTCCCTGCTAGCGGGGGGGCCTATGAACATTCAGTACTTC. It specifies CASSSLLAGGPMNIQYF.

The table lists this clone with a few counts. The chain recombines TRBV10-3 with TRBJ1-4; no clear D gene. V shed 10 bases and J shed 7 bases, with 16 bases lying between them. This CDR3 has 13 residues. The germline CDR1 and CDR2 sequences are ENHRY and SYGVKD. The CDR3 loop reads CATREVYVEKLFF. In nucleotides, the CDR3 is TGTGCCACCCGGGAGGTTTACGTTGAAAAACTGTTTTTT.

The CDR3 here is CASSFAGLPGNTIYF. CDR3 DNA: TGCGCCAGCAGCTTCGCAGGCCTGCCTGGAAACACCATATATTTT. The V and J genes are TRBV5-1 and TRBJ1-3; D not certain. V was cut by 2 bases and J by 2 bases, with 11 bases left in between. The CDR3 extends over 15 amino acids. Germline CDR1 is SGHRS and CDR2 is YFSETQ. The variable domain in full, completed from reference TRBV5-1 and TRBJ1-3, reads KAGVTQTPRYLIKTRGQQVTLSCSPISGHRSVSWYQQTPGQGLQFLFEYFSETQRNKGNFPGRFSGRQFSNSRSEMNVSTLELGDSALYLCASSFAGLPGNTIYFGEGSWLTVV.

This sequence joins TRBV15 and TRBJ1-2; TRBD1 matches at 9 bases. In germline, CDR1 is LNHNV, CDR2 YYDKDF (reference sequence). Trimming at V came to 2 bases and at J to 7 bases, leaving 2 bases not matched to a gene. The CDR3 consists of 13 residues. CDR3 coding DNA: TGTGCCACCAGCAGAAGACAGGGGGGTGGCTACACCTTC. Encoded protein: CATSRRQGGGYTF.

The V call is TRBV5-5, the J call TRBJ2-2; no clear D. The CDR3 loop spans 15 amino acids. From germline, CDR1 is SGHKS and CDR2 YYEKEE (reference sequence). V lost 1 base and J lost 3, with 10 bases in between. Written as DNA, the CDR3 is TGTGCCAGCAGCTTGATAATCACAGACACCGGGGAGCTGTTTTTT. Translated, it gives CASSLIITDTGELFF.

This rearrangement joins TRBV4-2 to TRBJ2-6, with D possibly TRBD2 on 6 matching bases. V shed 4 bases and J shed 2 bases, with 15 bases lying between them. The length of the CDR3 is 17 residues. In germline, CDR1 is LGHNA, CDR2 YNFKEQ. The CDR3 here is CASSPEGRGPGANVLTF. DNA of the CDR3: TGTGCCAGCAGCCCGGAGGGTCGGGGCCCTGGGGCCAACGTCCTGACTTTC.

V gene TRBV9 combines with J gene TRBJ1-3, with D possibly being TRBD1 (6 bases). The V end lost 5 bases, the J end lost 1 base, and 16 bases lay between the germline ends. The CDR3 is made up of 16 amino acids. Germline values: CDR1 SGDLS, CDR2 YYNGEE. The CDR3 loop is CASSETTGPSGNTIYF. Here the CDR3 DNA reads TGTGCCAGCAGTGAGACTACAGGGCCATCTGGAAACACCATATATTTT.

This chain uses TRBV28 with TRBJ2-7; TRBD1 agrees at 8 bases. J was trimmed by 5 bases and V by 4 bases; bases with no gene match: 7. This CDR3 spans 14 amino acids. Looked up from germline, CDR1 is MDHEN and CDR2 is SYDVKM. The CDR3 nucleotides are TGTGCCAGCAGTTCCCGGACAGGGAGTCACGAGCAGTACTTC. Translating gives CASSSRTGSHEQYF. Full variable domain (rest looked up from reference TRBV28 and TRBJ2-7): DVKVTQSSRYLVKRTGEKVFLECVQDMDHENMFWYRQDPGLGLRLIYFSYDVKMKEKGDIPEGYSVSREKKERFSLILESASTNQTSMYLCASSSRTGSHEQYFGPGTRLTVT.

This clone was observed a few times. In DNA form, the CDR3 reads TGTGCCAGCAGCCAGGTTGGCAGGGTCCGGAATGAAAAACTGTTTTTT. Translated: CASSQVGRVRNEKLFF. The V and J genes are TRBV27 and TRBJ1-4; D is possibly TRBD1 (5 bases). CDR3 length: 16 residues. Germline values: CDR1 MNHEY, CDR2 SMNVEV (reference sequence). Trimming took 6 bases from V and 5 from J, leaving 19 bases between them.

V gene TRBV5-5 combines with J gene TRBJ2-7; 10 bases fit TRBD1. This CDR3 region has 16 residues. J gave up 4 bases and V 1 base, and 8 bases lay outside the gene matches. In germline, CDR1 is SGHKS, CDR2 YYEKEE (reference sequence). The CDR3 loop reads CASSLQGTGVVYEQYF. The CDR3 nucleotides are TGTGCCAGCAGCTTGCAGGGGACAGGGGTTGTTTACGAGCAGTACTTC.

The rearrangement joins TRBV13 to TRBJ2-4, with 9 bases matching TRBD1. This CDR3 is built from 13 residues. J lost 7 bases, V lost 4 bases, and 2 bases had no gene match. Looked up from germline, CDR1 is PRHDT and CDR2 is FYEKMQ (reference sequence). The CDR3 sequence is CASSSQGANIQYF. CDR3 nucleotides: TGTGCCAGCAGCTCACAGGGGGCGAACATTCAGTACTTC.

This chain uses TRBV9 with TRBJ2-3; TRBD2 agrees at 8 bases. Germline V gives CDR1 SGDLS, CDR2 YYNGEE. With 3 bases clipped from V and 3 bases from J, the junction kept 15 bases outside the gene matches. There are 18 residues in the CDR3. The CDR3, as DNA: TGTGCCAGCAGCGCACTCGGCCGTCAGCGGGGGACTACAGATACGCAGTATTTT. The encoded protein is CASSALGRQRGTTDTQYF.

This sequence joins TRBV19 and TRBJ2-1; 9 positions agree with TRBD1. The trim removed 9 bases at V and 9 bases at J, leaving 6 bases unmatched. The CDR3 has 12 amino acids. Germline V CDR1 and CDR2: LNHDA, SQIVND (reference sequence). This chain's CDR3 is CASGQGQGEQFF. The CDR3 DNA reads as TGTGCCAGCGGACAGGGGCAAGGTGAGCAGTTCTTC.

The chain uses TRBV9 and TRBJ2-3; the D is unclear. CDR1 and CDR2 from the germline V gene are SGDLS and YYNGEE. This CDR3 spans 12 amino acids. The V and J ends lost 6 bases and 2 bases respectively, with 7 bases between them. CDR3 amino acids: CASTELTDTQYF. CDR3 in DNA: TGTGCCAGCACCGAACTCACAGATACGCAGTATTTT.

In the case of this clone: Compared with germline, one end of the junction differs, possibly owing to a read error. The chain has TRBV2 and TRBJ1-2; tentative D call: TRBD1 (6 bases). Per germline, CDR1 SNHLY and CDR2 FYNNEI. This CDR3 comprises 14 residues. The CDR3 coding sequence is TGTGCCAGCGGTGAGGGCCAGGGGAAGGGTGGCTACACCTTC. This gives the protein CASGEGQGKGGYTF.

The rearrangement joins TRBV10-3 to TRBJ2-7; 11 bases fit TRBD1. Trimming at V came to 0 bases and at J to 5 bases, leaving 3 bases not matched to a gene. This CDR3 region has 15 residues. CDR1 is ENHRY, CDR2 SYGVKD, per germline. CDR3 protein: CAISESGQGVDEQYF. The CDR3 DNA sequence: TGTGCCATCAGTGAGTCGGGACAGGGGGTCGACGAGCAGTACTTC.

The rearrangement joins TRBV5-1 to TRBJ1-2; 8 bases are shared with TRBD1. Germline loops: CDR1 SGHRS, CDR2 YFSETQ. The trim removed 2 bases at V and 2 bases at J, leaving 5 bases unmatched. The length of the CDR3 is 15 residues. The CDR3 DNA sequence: TGCGCCAGCAGCTTAGGACAGGGCGCCAACTATGGCTACACCTTC. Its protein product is CASSLGQGANYGYTF.

The CDR3 bases are TGTGCCAGCAGCCCCACTCTAAGCGGGGGGGCCGGGATGCGTGAGACCCAGTACTTC. Translation: CASSPTLSGGAGMRETQYF. This rearrangement joins TRBV7-9 to TRBJ2-5, with 10 bases that match TRBD2. CDR3 length: 19 residues. The trim removed 5 bases at V and 5 bases at J, leaving 20 bases unmatched. The germline V gene encodes CDR1 SEHNR and CDR2 FQNEAQ (reference sequence).

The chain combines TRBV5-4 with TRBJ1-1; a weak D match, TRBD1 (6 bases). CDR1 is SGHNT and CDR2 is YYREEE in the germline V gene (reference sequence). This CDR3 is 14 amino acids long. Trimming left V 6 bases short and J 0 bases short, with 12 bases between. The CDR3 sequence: CASNRDTMNTEAFF. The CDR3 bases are TGTGCCAGCAACCGGGACACAATGAACACTGAAGCTTTCTTT.